Here is one TCR beta chain with its context. Its antigen is unidentified. Losses at the gene ends were 2 bases for V and 6 bases for J; bases not matched to a gene: 4. CDR3 length equals 15 residues. The germline CDR1 and CDR2 sequences are SGHRS and YFSETQ. The record originates from a study of regulatory T cells in long-lasting Graves disease. General observations from the study: Favored gene segments in persistent disease were TRBV28, TRBJ1-2 and TRBJ2-5.

The time point was: persistent/refractory GD, antithyroid drugs over 5 years with positive TRAb. TCR sequences were obtained from RNA taken from PBMCs. Building of the TCR beta libraries involved iRepertoire HTBI primers and Arm-PCR of CDR3 regions. TCRdb processed the multiplex PCR reads anew with MiXCR; each CDR3 protein has one entry. The sample records 420,000 or so distinct CDR3 sequences, about 20% being singletons. The chain joins TRBV5-1 to TRBJ2-2; 10 bases align to TRBD1. This specimen was peripheral blood mononuclear cells (PBMCs), taken when the disease was refractory, from a patient treated with antithyroid drugs. The receptor was isolated from a female donor with Graves disease. This chain's CDR3 is CASSFYGQGAGELFF. Written as DNA, the CDR3 is TGCGCCAGCAGCTTTTACGGACAGGGGGCCGGGGAGCTGTTTTTT.